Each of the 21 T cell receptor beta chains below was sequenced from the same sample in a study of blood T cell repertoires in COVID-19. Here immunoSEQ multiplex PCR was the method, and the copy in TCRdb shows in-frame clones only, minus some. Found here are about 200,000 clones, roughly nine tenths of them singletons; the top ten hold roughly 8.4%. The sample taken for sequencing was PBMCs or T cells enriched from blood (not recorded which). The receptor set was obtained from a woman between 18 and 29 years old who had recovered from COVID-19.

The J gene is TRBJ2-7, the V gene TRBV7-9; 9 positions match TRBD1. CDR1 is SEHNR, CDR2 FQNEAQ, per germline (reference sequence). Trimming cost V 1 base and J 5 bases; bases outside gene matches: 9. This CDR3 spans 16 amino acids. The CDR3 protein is CASSLDTGQGRNEQYF. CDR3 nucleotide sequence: TGTGCCAGCAGCTTAGACACGGGACAGGGTAGGAACGAGCAGTACTTC.

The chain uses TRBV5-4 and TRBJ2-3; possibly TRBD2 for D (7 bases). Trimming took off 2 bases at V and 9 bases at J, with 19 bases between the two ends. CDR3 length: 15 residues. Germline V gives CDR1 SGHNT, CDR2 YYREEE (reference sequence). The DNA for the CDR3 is TGTGCCAGCAGCTTAGGTGGCGGGGGCCGACCCACGCAGTATTTT. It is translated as CASSLGGGGRPTQYF.

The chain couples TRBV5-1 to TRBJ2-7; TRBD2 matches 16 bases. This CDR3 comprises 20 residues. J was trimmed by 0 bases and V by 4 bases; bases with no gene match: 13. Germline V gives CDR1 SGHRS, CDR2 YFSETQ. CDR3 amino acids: CASSPPPGLAGGKSSYEQYF. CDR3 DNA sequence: TGCGCCAGCAGCCCGCCGCCGGGACTAGCGGGGGGGAAAAGCTCCTACGAGCAGTACTTC.

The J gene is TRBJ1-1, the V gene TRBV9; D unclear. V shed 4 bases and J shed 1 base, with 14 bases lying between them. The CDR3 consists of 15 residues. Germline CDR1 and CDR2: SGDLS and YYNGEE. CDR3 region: CASSTEGWANTEAFF. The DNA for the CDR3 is TGTGCCAGCAGCACAGAGGGTTGGGCGAACACTGAAGCTTTCTTT.

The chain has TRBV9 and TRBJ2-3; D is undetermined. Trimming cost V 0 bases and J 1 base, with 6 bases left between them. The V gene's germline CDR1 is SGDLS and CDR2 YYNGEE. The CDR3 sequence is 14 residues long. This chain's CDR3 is CASSVVVGTDTQYF. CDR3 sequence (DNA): TGTGCCAGCAGCGTAGTGGTAGGCACAGATACGCAGTATTTT.

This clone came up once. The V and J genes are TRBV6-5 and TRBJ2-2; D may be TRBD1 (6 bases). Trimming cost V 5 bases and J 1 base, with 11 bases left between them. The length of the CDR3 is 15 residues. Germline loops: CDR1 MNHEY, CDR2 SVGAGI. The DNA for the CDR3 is TGTGCCAGCAGTCTCTTGGGACAGAACACCGGGGAGCTGTTTTTT. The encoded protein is CASSLLGQNTGELFF.

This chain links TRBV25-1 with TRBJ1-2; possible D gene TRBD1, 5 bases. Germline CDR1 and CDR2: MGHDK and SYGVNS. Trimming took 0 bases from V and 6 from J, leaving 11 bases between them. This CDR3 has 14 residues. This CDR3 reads CASSEYGQDNGYTF. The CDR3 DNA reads TGTGCCAGCAGTGAATATGGGCAGGACAATGGCTACACCTTC.

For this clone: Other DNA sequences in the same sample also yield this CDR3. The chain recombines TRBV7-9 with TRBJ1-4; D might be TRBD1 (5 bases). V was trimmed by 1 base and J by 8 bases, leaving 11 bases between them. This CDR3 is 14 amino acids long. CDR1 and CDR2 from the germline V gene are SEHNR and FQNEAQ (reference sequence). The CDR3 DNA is TGTGCCAGCAGCTTAGGAAGGGGTGGAGAAAAACTGTTTTTT. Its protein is CASSLGRGGEKLFF.

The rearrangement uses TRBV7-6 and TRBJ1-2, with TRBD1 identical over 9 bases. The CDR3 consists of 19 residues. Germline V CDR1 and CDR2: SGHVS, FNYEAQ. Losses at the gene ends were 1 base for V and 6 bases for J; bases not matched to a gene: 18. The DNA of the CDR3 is TGTGCCAGCAGCTTAGATTTGGGCCGGGACAGGGAGCAAGTAGATGGCTACACCTTC. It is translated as CASSLDLGRDREQVDGYTF.

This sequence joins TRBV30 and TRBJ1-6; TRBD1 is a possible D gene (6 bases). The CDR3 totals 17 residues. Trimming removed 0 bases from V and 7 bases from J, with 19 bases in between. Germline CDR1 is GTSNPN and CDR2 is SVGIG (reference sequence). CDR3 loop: CAWSVLPRDRKNSPLHF. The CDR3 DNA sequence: TGTGCCTGGAGTGTACTCCCCCGCGACAGGAAAAATTCACCCCTCCACTTT.

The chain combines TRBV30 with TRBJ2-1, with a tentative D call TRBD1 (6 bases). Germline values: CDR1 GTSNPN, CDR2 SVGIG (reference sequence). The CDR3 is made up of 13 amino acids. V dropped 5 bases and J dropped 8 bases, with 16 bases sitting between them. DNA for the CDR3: TGTGCCTGGGGCGGGTGGGGGCCACATGAGCAGTTCTTC. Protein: CAWGGWGPHEQFF.

The CDR3 protein is CASSFRGSGNTIYF. The CDR3 nucleotides read TGTGCCAGCAGTTTCAGGGGTTCAGGAAACACCATATATTTT. The V call is TRBV28, the J call TRBJ1-3; TRBD1 is a possible D gene (6 bases). Germline assignment: CDR1 MDHEN and CDR2 SYDVKM. Between the trimmed V and J ends, which lost 3 bases and 4 bases, there was a span of 10 bases. CDR3 length: 14 residues.

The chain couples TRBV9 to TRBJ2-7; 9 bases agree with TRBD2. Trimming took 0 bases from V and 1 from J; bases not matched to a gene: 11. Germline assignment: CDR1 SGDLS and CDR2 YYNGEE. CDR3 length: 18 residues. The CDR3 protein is CASSVGPLLAGTSYEQYF. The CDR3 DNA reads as TGTGCCAGCAGCGTAGGTCCCCTACTAGCGGGCACTTCCTACGAGCAGTACTTC.

This CDR3 reads CAILPDFTDTQYF. CDR3 nucleotides: TGTGCCATCCTCCCAGACTTCACAGATACGCAGTATTTT. V gene TRBV10-3 combines with J gene TRBJ2-3; unclear D gene. CDR1 and CDR2 (germline): ENHRY, SYGVKD. The CDR3 extends over 13 amino acids. Trimming removed 8 bases at V and 2 bases at J, with 11 bases between.

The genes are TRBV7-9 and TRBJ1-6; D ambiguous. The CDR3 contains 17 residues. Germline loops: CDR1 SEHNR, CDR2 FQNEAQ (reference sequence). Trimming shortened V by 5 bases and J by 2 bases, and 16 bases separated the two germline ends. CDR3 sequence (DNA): TGTGCCAGCAGCAGAGATGGAGGTGACGCCTATAATTCACCCCTCCACTTT. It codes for CASSRDGGDAYNSPLHF.

Here the CDR3 DNA reads TGTGCCAGCAGCTTGACCCCTCCAATAGCTAAATACGAGCAGTACTTC. Its protein product is CASSLTPPIAKYEQYF. The chain uses TRBV5-4 and TRBJ2-7; no definite D call. Germline CDR1 reads SGHNT; CDR2 reads YYREEE (reference sequence). The CDR3 is made up of 16 amino acids. Trimming left V 1 base short and J 4 bases short, with 18 bases between.

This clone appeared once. The CDR3 region is CATSDFSANQYGYTF. The CDR3 DNA reads TGTGCCACCAGTGATTTTAGCGCTAACCAGTATGGCTACACCTTC. This rearrangement joins TRBV24-1 to TRBJ1-2; D call uncertain. This CDR3 is 15 amino acids long. Germline V gene lookup returns CDR1 KGHDR and CDR2 SFDVKD. Trimming shortened V by 1 base and J by 5 bases, and 13 bases separated the two germline ends.

The chain's CDR3 is CAWRAGGLGTGELFF. For the CDR3, the DNA is TGTGCCTGGAGAGCGGGGGGGCTGGGCACCGGGGAGCTGTTTTTT. The V gene is TRBV30, the J gene TRBJ2-2, with TRBD2 matching over 10 bases. V shed 3 bases and J 4 bases; nucleotides not matched to a gene: 5. Germline lookup yields CDR1 GTSNPN and CDR2 SVGIG (reference sequence). This CDR3 has 15 amino acids.

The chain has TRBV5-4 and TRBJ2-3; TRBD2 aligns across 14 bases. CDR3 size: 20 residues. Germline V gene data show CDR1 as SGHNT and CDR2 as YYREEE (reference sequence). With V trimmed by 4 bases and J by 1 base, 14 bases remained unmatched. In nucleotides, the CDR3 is TGTGCCAGCAGCCCCCGACTAGCGGGGGGGTCGGGGTTCGGCACAGATACGCAGTATTTT. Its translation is CASSPRLAGGSGFGTDTQYF.

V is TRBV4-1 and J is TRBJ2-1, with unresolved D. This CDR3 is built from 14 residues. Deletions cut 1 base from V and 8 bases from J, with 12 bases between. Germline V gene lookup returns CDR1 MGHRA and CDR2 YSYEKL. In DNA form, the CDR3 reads TGCGCCAGCAGCCAAGTGGCAGTCATCGATGAGCAGTTCTTC. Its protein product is CASSQVAVIDEQFF.

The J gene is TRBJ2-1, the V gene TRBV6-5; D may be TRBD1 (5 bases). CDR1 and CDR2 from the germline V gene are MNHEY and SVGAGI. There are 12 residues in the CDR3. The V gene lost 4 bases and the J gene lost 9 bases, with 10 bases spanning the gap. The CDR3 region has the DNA TGTGCCAGCAGTTTTCAGGGCAGTGAGCAGTTCTTC. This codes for CASSFQGSEQFF.